This passage covers 30 T cell receptor beta chains from one sample sequenced in a study of tumor-infiltrating lymphocytes in primary liver carcinoma. Each 20-30 mg portion of unsorted bulk tissue served as the source for co-extraction of RNA and DNA. From approximately 530 ng of total RNA, TCR beta-specific cDNA was reverse-transcribed using a constant-region primer. TCR beta libraries came from three nested multiplex PCR rounds using slightly modified ARM-PCR. It was with TRBV1-TRBV30 forward primers and a C-beta reverse primer that the first two PCR rounds were run, at 10 to 11 cycles each. TCRdb re-analysed the multiplex PCR reads in MiXCR, keeping a single row per CDR3 protein. The repertoire has 37,000 or so distinct CDR3 sequences, 75% of them found once; the top ten carry 35% to 40%. The sequenced material came from tumor-adjacent normal liver tissue. These receptors all come from a man aged 35 to 55 with primary liver carcinoma and hepatitis B virus infection.

In the case of this clonotype: The conserved phenylalanine or tryptophan is not found at the CDR3 terminus, so this likely reflects a read error. The chain combines TRBV4-1 with TRBJ2-5; D gene unclear. This CDR3 is built from 13 residues. Trimming cost V 0 bases and J 4 bases, with 6 bases left between them. Germline V gene lookup returns CDR1 MGHRA and CDR2 YSYEKL. CDR3 nucleotides: TGCGCCAGCAGCCAAGACTACACAGAGACCCAGTACTCC. Translation: CASSQDYTETQYS.

The CDR3 region is CAIRGRGYEQYF. In DNA, the CDR3 is TGTGCCATCAGAGGGAGGGGGTACGAGCAGTACTTC. This rearrangement joins TRBV10-3 to TRBJ2-7; D possibly corresponds to TRBD2 (7 bases). Germline CDR1 reads ENHRY; CDR2 reads SYGVKD. There are 12 residues in the CDR3. The V gene lost 6 bases and the J gene lost 4 bases, with 10 bases spanning the gap.

With regard to this clonotype: At one boundary the junction diverges from the germline segment, which might be a read error. The CDR3 protein is CANSQGYEKVF. In DNA, the CDR3 is TGCGCCAACAGCCAAGGTTATGAAAAGGTCTTC. This chain uses TRBV4-1 with TRBJ2-1, with unresolved D. Per the germline V gene, CDR1 is MGHRA and CDR2 is YSYEKL. CDR3 length: 11 residues.

The chain combines TRBV7-2 with TRBJ2-3, with 7 positions matching TRBD1. The germline CDR1 and CDR2 sequences are SGHTA and FQGNSA. CDR3 length: 16 residues. V trimming: 5 bases; J trimming: 3 bases; junction bases outside the gene matches: 11. The CDR3 DNA reads as TGTGCCAGCAGCGCCCGACAGGGCGGGCGAACAGATACGCAGTATTTT. This gives the protein CASSARQGGRTDTQYF.

In regard to this clonotype: The CDR3 does not close with the conserved phenylalanine or tryptophan, likely indicating a read error. This sequence joins TRBV4-2 and TRBJ2-7, with D uncertain. Germline V gene lookup returns CDR1 LGHNA and CDR2 YNFKEQ. Trimming stripped 3 bases from V and 2 bases from J, with 2 bases between. The CDR3 totals 11 residues. The CDR3 bases are TGTGCCAGCAGCCATGCCTACGAGCAGTACCTC. It is translated as CASSHAYEQYL.

About this clonotype: A read error is likely, as this CDR3 ends without the conserved phenylalanine or tryptophan. V usage is TRBV5-6 and J usage is TRBJ2-1; possibly TRBD2 for D (6 bases). Trimming cost V 6 bases and J 5 bases, with 12 bases left between them. This CDR3 is 13 amino acids long. Germline assignment: CDR1 SGHDT and CDR2 YYEEEE. CDR3 coding DNA: TGTGCCAGCACCGGGGGACCGAACAATGAGCAGTTCGTC. It specifies CASTGGPNNEQFV.

About this clonotype: Since no conserved phenylalanine or tryptophan closes the CDR3, a read error is the likely cause. V usage is TRBV29-1 and J usage is TRBJ1-1; the D is unclear. Germline loops: CDR1 SQVTM, CDR2 ANQGSEA. The ends were cut back, 5 bases at V and 5 bases at J, with 12 bases in the middle. There are 12 residues in the CDR3. The CDR3 coding sequence is TGCAGCGTTAAGAACGGCAGGACTGAAGCTTTCCTT. Protein product: CSVKNGRTEAFL.

Concerning this clonotype: The CDR3 carries no conserved terminal phenylalanine or tryptophan, so it likely arises from a read error. The chain has TRBV7-8 and TRBJ2-7; 7 bases match TRBD1. CDR3 length equals 13 residues. The V and J ends lost 5 bases and 4 bases, in that order; junction bases with no gene match: 5. The germline V gene has CDR1 SGHVS and CDR2 FQNEAQ. The CDR3 loop reads CASSRGTDYEQYI. CDR3 nucleotide sequence: TGTGCCAGCAGCCGAGGGACAGATTACGAGCAGTACATC.

This chain uses TRBV12-3 or TRBV12-4 with TRBJ1-5; D possibly corresponds to TRBD1 (5 bases). Trimming shortened V by 8 bases and J by 12 bases, and 26 bases separated the two germline ends. The length of the CDR3 is 15 residues. CDR3 sequence: CASVRGTAISHVQHF. The CDR3 region has the DNA TGTGCCAGCGTGCGGGGCACCGCAATAAGTCATGTCCAGCATTTT.

V usage is TRBV6-2 or TRBV6-3 and J usage is TRBJ2-5, with 10 bases aligning to TRBD2. Germline V gene lookup returns CDR1 MNHEY and CDR2 SVGEGT. CDR3 size: 15 residues. J was trimmed by 5 bases and V by 5 bases; bases with no gene match: 8. CDR3: CASSPLTSGYETQYF. CDR3 bases: TGTGCCAGCAGTCCCCTGACTAGCGGGTATGAGACCCAGTACTTC.

This clonotype was picked up many times. This chain joins TRBV28 and TRBJ2-2, with D possibly being TRBD2 (6 bases). The CDR3 length is 16 residues. V lost 2 bases, J lost 1 base, and 11 bases lay in between. The V gene's germline CDR1 is MDHEN and CDR2 SYDVKM. The DNA for the CDR3 is TGTGCCAGCAGTTTACGGGGCGGGGTGAACACCGGGGAGCTGTTTTTT. Residues: CASSLRGGVNTGELFF.

Worth noting for this clonotype: The junction differs from germline at one of its ends, possibly a read error. The V and J genes are TRBV6-2 or TRBV6-3 and TRBJ1-1, with D possibly TRBD1 on 6 matching bases. The CDR3 length is 15 residues. From germline, CDR1 is MNHEY and CDR2 SVGEGT. The CDR3 DNA sequence: TGTGCCAGCAGTATAAACAGGGCGAGGAACACTGAAGTTTTCTTT. It translates to CASSINRARNTEVFF.

As to this clonotype: One end of the junction varies from germline; a read error may be responsible. The chain employs TRBV7-9 and TRBJ2-7; unclear D gene. Per the germline V gene, CDR1 is SEHNR and CDR2 is FQNEAQ (reference sequence). CDR3 length: 14 residues. The CDR3 is CDSSLVSVSHEQYF. The CDR3 region has the DNA TGTGACAGCAGCTTAGTCAGTGTATCCCATGAGCAGTACTTC.

This clonotype was counted at least ten times. The V call is TRBV14, the J call TRBJ1-1; D remains ambiguous. The CDR3 loop spans 13 amino acids. Trimming stripped 1 base from V and 6 bases from J, with 9 bases between. Per germline, CDR1 SGHDN and CDR2 FVKESK. The CDR3 nucleotides read TGTGCCAGCAGCCAAGGTGGAGGGCCTGAAGCTTTCTTT. It yields the protein CASSQGGGPEAFF.

This clonotype was counted ten times or more. The chain uses TRBV30 and TRBJ2-1, with 9 bases lining up with TRBD1. CDR1 is GTSNPN and CDR2 is SVGIG in the germline V gene (reference sequence). This CDR3 region has 16 residues. V trimming: 1 base; J trimming: 0 bases; junction bases outside the gene matches: 4. CDR3 sequence reads: CAWSGTGANSYNEQFF. CDR3 in DNA: TGTGCCTGGAGTGGGACAGGGGCTAACTCCTACAATGAGCAGTTCTTC.

In this sample, this clonotype turned up a few times. The junction departs from the called germline gene at one end, perhaps through a read error. V is TRBV7-3 and J is TRBJ2-3, with 13 bases matching TRBD2. CDR1 is SGHTA, CDR2 FQGTGA, per germline. The CDR3 is 15 residues long. The CDR3 region has the DNA TGTGCCAGCAGCCAAACTAGCGGGGGGGGGGATACGCACTATTTT. Its protein product is CASSQTSGGGDTHYF.

In this sample, this clonotype turned up many times. V gene TRBV11-1 combines with J gene TRBJ2-1; 11 positions agree with TRBD2. The V gene's germline CDR1 is SGHAT and CDR2 FQDESV (reference sequence). This CDR3 spans 20 amino acids. V lost 5 bases, J lost 11 bases, and 26 bases stayed unmatched. CDR3 nucleotides: TGTGCCAGCAGCATAGGAGAGACTAGCGGGGCCTCACGGTTCGGCGATAAGCAGTTCTTC. It specifies CASSIGETSGASRFGDKQFF.

Note on this clonotype: One end of the junction fails to match germline, which may point to a read error. This chain joins TRBV5-1 and TRBJ2-7; 7 nucleotides align to TRBD2. The germline CDR1 and CDR2 sequences are SGHRS and YFSETQ. This CDR3 has 16 amino acids. CDR3 DNA sequence: TGCGCCAACAGCTTTAACAGCGGGAATGGGACCTACGAGCAGTACTTC. It encodes CANSFNSGNGTYEQYF.

Concerning this clonotype itself: A much bigger clone sits one base away, suggesting this may be a read error. V and J are TRBV19 and TRBJ2-7, with TRBD2 identical over 7 bases. This CDR3 contains 14 residues. CDR1 and CDR2 from the germline V gene are LNHDA and SQIVND (reference sequence). V lost 11 bases to trimming and J lost 6 bases; unmatched junction nucleotides: 16. The CDR3 DNA is TGTGCCTGTGCACCAGTCGGACTAGAGCCCGAGCAGTACTTC. This translates into CACAPVGLEPEQYF. The variable domain in full, with the rest retrieved from reference TRBV19 and TRBJ2-7, is DGGITQSPKYLFRKEGQNVTLSCEQNLNHDAMYWYRQDPGQGLRLIYYSQIVNDFQKGDIAEGYSVSREKKESFPLTVTSAQKNPTAFYLCACAPVGLEPEQYFGPGTRLTVT.

Details on this clonotype: One end of the junction does not line up with germline, which may come from a read error. The chain combines TRBV28 with TRBJ2-1; 7 bases match TRBD2. CDR3 size: 15 residues. Germline CDR1 and CDR2: MDHEN and SYDVKM. The CDR3 loop reads CASSFAGVVFGEQFF. The DNA for the CDR3 is TGTGCTAGCAGTTTCGCGGGAGTAGTTTTTGGTGAGCAGTTCTTC. The full variable domain, rest sourced from reference TRBV28 and TRBJ2-1, is DVKVTQSSRYLVKRTGEKVFLECVQDMDHENMFWYRQDPGLGLRLIYFSYDVKMKEKGDIPEGYSVSREKKERFSLILESASTNQTSMYLCASSFAGVVFGEQFFGPGTRLTVL.

J is TRBJ2-1 and V is TRBV24-1; 10 nucleotides agree with TRBD2. CDR3 length: 16 amino acids. Germline trimming cut 4 bases from V and 5 bases from J; bases unmatched to any gene: 7. Germline V gene sequence: CDR1 KGHDR, CDR2 SFDVKD. CDR3 region: CATSDPASGGDNEQFF. The DNA for the CDR3 is TGTGCCACCAGTGACCCCGCTAGCGGGGGAGACAATGAGCAGTTCTTC.

This clonotype was seen only a few times. This rearrangement joins TRBV4-3 to TRBJ1-1; D is undetermined. The ends were cut back, 4 bases at V and 1 base at J, with 7 bases in the middle. CDR1 and CDR2 (germline): LGHNA, YSLEER. The CDR3 runs 13 residues. The CDR3: CASSRERNTEAFF. The CDR3 DNA follows: TGCGCCAGCAGCCGAGAACGGAACACTGAAGCTTTCTTT.

Comment on this clonotype: Lacking the conserved final phenylalanine or tryptophan, this CDR3 likely reflects a read error. The V call is TRBV29-1, the J call TRBJ1-4, with 10 bases aligning to TRBD1. This CDR3 has 13 amino acids. Germline assignment: CDR1 SQVTM and CDR2 ANQGSEA. The CDR3 sequence: CSVRGQGNEKLFS. DNA for the CDR3: TGCAGTGTTCGGGGACAGGGGAATGAAAAACTGTTTTCT.

Concerning this clonotype: The junction shows a germline mismatch at one end, possibly a read error. CDR3 coding DNA: TGTGCCAGCAGCTTAGAGCCGTCGAAGACTGAAGCTTTCTTC. Its translation: CASSLEPSKTEAFF. This chain uses TRBV11-3 with TRBJ1-1; D is unresolved. CDR1 is SGHNT and CDR2 is YENEEA in the germline V gene. The CDR3 is 14 amino acids.

As to this clonotype: At one boundary the junction diverges from the germline segment, which might be a read error. The J gene is TRBJ2-4, the V gene TRBV6-2 or TRBV6-3, with 8 bases lining up with TRBD1. This CDR3 spans 14 amino acids. Germline assignment: CDR1 MNHEY and CDR2 SVGEGT. The CDR3 DNA follows: TGTGCCAGCAGCCACGGACAGGGCAAAAGCATTCAGTACTTC. Amino acid sequence: CASSHGQGKSIQYF.

This clonotype appeared once. The final CDR3 position lacks the conserved phenylalanine or tryptophan, pointing to a likely read error. This sequence joins TRBV6-6 and TRBJ2-5; D is uncertain. Germline lookup yields CDR1 MNHNY and CDR2 SVGAGI (reference sequence). The CDR3 covers 13 residues. Trimming took off 2 bases at V and 5 bases at J, with 9 bases between the two ends. The CDR3 DNA reads TGTGCCAGCAGTTACCAGGACGGGGAGACCCAGTACCTC. Residues: CASSYQDGETQYL.

About this clonotype: No conserved phenylalanine or tryptophan ends this CDR3, so it is likely a read error. The limits of the CDR3 on the DNA are not certain, so only TCRdb's listed CDR3 is given. The V gene is TRBV29-1, the J gene TRBJ2-7; the table's D call of TRBD1 was not tested on the DNA. The CDR3 is 11 amino acids in total, end residues counted. Germline-derived CDR1 and CDR2 are SQVTM and ANQGSEA. The CDR3 sequence: CSVAGAREQCL.

A word on this clonotype: The conserved final phenylalanine or tryptophan is absent from the CDR3, which likely points to a read error. The chain uses TRBV6-1 and TRBJ2-7, with D perhaps TRBD2 (7 bases). Trimming removed 4 bases at V and 2 bases at J, with 18 bases between. The CDR3 loop spans 16 amino acids. Germline lookup yields CDR1 MNHNS and CDR2 SASEGT. This CDR3 is CASSGLGGQPTYEQYL. CDR3 nucleotides: TGTGCCAGCAGTGGATTGGGGGGGCAACCCACCTACGAGCAGTACTTA.

As regards this clonotype: Lacking the conserved final phenylalanine or tryptophan, this CDR3 likely reflects a read error. No DNA is shown, since the ends of the CDR3 on it are uncertain; the CDR3 is the one TCRdb lists. V and J are TRBV10-1 and TRBJ2-2; the DNA was not compared with TRBD1, the D call given in the table. Germline CDR1 WNHNN, CDR2 SYGVQD (reference sequence). The CDR3 is 14 residues long, ends included. The CDR3: CASSDGTDTGELLL.

With regard to this clonotype: Given a much more abundant clone one base away, this may be a read error. The J gene is TRBJ2-5, the V gene TRBV7-9; 9 nucleotides match TRBD1. The CDR3 runs 13 residues. V lost 10 bases, J lost 3 bases, and 6 bases stayed unmatched. Germline lookup yields CDR1 SEHNR and CDR2 FQNEAQ (reference sequence). CDR3 amino acids: CANRRTGEETQYF. DNA of the CDR3: TGTGCCAACAGGAGGACAGGGGAAGAGACCCAGTACTTC.